The clone carrying this T cell receptor beta chain was observed a handful of times. Its cognate antigen is unknown. This entry belongs to a study of CD8+CD57+ T cells in acquired aplastic anemia. Selection for sequencing was limited to patients who had shown CD8+CD57+ cell expansion by flow cytometry. As a group, the patients uniformly had severe acquired aplastic anemia. Genomic DNA provided the template from which TCR beta VDJ and CDR3 profiles were obtained. TCRdb re-called the reads with MiXCR, one entry per CDR3 protein. The sample has hundreds of thousands of distinct CDR3 sequences; over 25% are singletons. General study results and limits: Fewer than 35 CD8+ CDR3 sequences occurred in both the patients and the controls.

CDR3 length: 15 residues. V lost 5 bases, J lost 5 bases, and 15 bases lay in between. CDR1 is PRHDT, CDR2 FYEKMQ, per germline (reference sequence). Sequenced: sorted CD4+, CD8+, or CD8+CD57+ T cells (not recorded which) from PBMCs. This receptor was taken from a human donor with aplastic anemia. The rearrangement uses TRBV13 and TRBJ1-4; D call uncertain. DNA of the CDR3: TGTGCCAGCAGCCTCGCAGTAACCAAAAATGAAAAACTGTTTTTT. Translation: CASSLAVTKNEKLFF.